A single sample is the source of the 22 T cell receptor beta chains below, sequenced in a study of spatial heterogeneity in lung cancer. The antigens these receptors bind are not known. Via MiXCR, TCRdb re-called the 5' RACE reads, giving one row per CDR3 protein. This sample carries several thousand distinct CDR3 sequences, 1% to 1.5% of them seen once, and the ten largest clones take around a tenth. The study, taken as a whole, reports: Expanded intratumoral alpha and beta TCR counts tracked tumor mutation counts.

Time point given: sample taken at primary tumor resection. This specimen was lung tumor tissue, taken at surgery. The receptors were gathered from a male donor with early-stage non-small cell lung cancer.

This clonotype is medium-sized by share. The rearrangement joins TRBV4-2 to TRBJ2-1; possible D gene TRBD2, 5 bases. The V end was cut by 0 bases, the J end by 4 bases, with 13 bases between. Germline V gene data show CDR1 as LGHNA and CDR2 as YNFKEQ. This CDR3 is built from 16 residues. Here the CDR3 DNA reads TGTGCCAGCAGCCAAGATCGGCGGGTTGGATACAATGAGCAGTTCTTC. It codes for CASSQDRRVGYNEQFF.

In this sample, this clonotype turned up many times. The chain has TRBV5-1 and TRBJ2-3; D is possibly TRBD1 or TRBD2 (5 bases each). Germline V gene sequence: CDR1 SGHRS, CDR2 YFSETQ. The CDR3 length is 14 residues. V lost 4 bases to trimming and J lost 2 bases, with 11 bases between them. The CDR3 DNA reads as TGCGCCAGCAGCCTAGGGACCTTCACAGATACGCAGTATTTT. Encoded protein: CASSLGTFTDTQYF. The full variable domain, rest sourced from reference TRBV5-1 and TRBJ2-3, is KAGVTQTPRYLIKTRGQQVTLSCSPISGHRSVSWYQQTPGQGLQFLFEYFSETQRNKGNFPGRFSGRQFSNSRSEMNVSTLELGDSALYLCASSLGTFTDTQYFGPGTRLTVL.

This clonotype was counted ten times or more. This rearrangement joins TRBV5-1 to TRBJ2-3; a weak D match, TRBD2 (6 bases). This CDR3 contains 15 residues. Germline V CDR1 and CDR2: SGHRS, YFSETQ. V shed 0 bases and J shed 6 bases, with 14 bases lying between them. CDR3 nucleotide sequence: TGCGCCAGCAGCTTGGCCGAACGGGGGAGGGATACGCAGTATTTT. Amino acid sequence: CASSLAERGRDTQYF.

Ten or more counts support this clonotype. The DNA is omitted, as the CDR3 cannot be located on it reliably, and the CDR3 follows TCRdb's listing. The chain recombines TRBV21-1 with TRBJ2-3; TRBD2 is taken as the D call from the table, unchecked against the DNA. TRBV21-1 is a documented pseudogene. Inclusive of both ends, the CDR3 amounts to 14 amino acids. CDR3 in amino acids: CASSNGWAGGTQYF.

In its sample, this clonotype was seen many times. The rearrangement links TRBV5-1 to TRBJ2-5; 8 bases are shared with TRBD2. Germline values: CDR1 SGHRS, CDR2 YFSETQ. V lost 5 bases and J lost 3; bases outside the gene matches: 9. This CDR3 spans 15 amino acids. For the CDR3, the DNA is TGCGCCAGCAGTCTAACCGGGACTAGGGAAGAGACCCAGTACTTC. The encoded protein is CASSLTGTREETQYF.

This clonotype was detected ten times or more. The chain couples TRBV27 to TRBJ2-5; 10 nucleotides line up with TRBD1. Germline-derived CDR1 and CDR2 are MNHEY and SMNVEV (reference sequence). CDR3 length: 13 amino acids. Unmatched junction bases numbered 0, after V lost 4 bases and J lost 4 bases. This CDR3 reads CASSWTGGETQYF. CDR3 nucleotides: TGTGCCAGCAGTTGGACAGGGGGAGAGACCCAGTACTTC.

This clonotype is medium-sized in the sample. V usage is TRBV4-2 and J usage is TRBJ2-7, with TRBD2 identical over 10 bases. This CDR3 is built from 15 residues. The germline V gene encodes CDR1 LGHNA and CDR2 YNFKEQ. V shed 0 bases and J 7 bases; nucleotides not matched to a gene: 6. In nucleotides, the CDR3 is TGTGCCAGCAGCCAAGATATGGGACTAGCGTCAGAGCAGTACTTC. This translates into CASSQDMGLASEQYF.

This clonotype ranks as medium-sized (0.01 to 0.1%). This chain uses TRBV5-1 with TRBJ2-1; 9 bases line up with TRBD2. Germline V gene lookup returns CDR1 SGHRS and CDR2 YFSETQ. The trim removed 0 bases at V and 7 bases at J, leaving 11 bases unmatched. The CDR3 sequence is 17 residues long. The CDR3 spells CASSLGLRAGGQNEQFF. CDR3 sequence (DNA): TGCGCCAGCAGCTTGGGACTTAGGGCGGGAGGGCAGAATGAGCAGTTCTTC.

By sample share, this clonotype is medium-sized. The V call is TRBV5-1, the J call TRBJ1-1; the D is unclear. The germline V and J ends were trimmed by 0 bases and 7 bases, with 7 bases remaining between them. The germline gives CDR1 SGHRS, CDR2 YFSETQ. The CDR3 spans 12 residues. For the CDR3, the DNA is TGCGCCAGCAGCTTGGAAGGGAGTGAAGCTTTCTTT. It yields the protein CASSLEGSEAFF.

This clonotype was found many times. A clone one base away is much larger, so this may be a read error. The chain carries TRBV7-3 and TRBJ2-7; TRBD1 agrees at 9 bases. The CDR3 sequence is 17 residues long. Losses at the gene ends were 1 base for V and 1 base for J; bases not matched to a gene: 8. The germline gives CDR1 SGHTA, CDR2 FQGTGA. As DNA, the CDR3 is TGTGCCAGCAGCTTAAGGGACAGGGAAGAAAGTTCCTACGAGCAGTACTTC. It yields the protein CASSLRDREESSYEQYF.

By sample share, this clonotype is medium-sized (0.01 to 0.1%). The junction shows a germline mismatch at one end, possibly a read error. The chain employs TRBV2 and TRBJ1-1, with no clear D. This CDR3 contains 14 residues. Germline V gene lookup returns CDR1 SNHLY and CDR2 FYNNEI. As DNA, the CDR3 is TGTGCCAGCAGAGAAGTTAACAGGAACACTGAAGCTTTCTTT. Protein: CASREVNRNTEAFF.

This clonotype appeared many times. This chain uses TRBV11-2 with TRBJ2-7; 11 positions match TRBD2. Germline-derived CDR1 and CDR2 are SGHAT and FQNNGV. V lost 7 bases to trimming and J lost 2 bases; unmatched junction nucleotides: 7. The CDR3 has 15 amino acids. CDR3 in amino acids: CASTLGTSGTYEQYF. Here the CDR3 DNA reads TGTGCCAGCACCCTCGGGACTAGCGGAACCTACGAGCAGTACTTC.

This clonotype has just a few counts. This chain links TRBV2 with TRBJ2-5; D gene uncertain. CDR1 and CDR2 from the germline V gene are SNHLY and FYNNEI. Trimming took 6 bases from V and 0 from J, leaving 5 bases between them. The length of the CDR3 is 12 residues. The CDR3 loop is CASREYQETQYF. As DNA, the CDR3 is TGTGCCAGCAGAGAGTACCAAGAGACCCAGTACTTC.

This clonotype was found many times. The chain combines TRBV7-6 with TRBJ2-2; D remains ambiguous. This CDR3 region has 16 residues. V gave up 1 base and J gave up 4 bases, with 13 bases separating them. Germline CDR1 and CDR2: SGHVS and FNYEAQ. For the CDR3, the DNA is TGTGCCAGCAGCTTAGTTTCACTCCTAGGCACCGGGGAGCTGTTTTTT. It yields the protein CASSLVSLLGTGELFF.

This clonotype was observed at least ten times. The chain has TRBV14 and TRBJ1-2; 8 nucleotides align to TRBD1. Per the germline V gene, CDR1 is SGHDN and CDR2 is FVKESK. The CDR3 is made up of 15 amino acids. V lost 0 bases, J lost 3 bases, and 3 bases stayed unmatched. The chain's CDR3 is CASSQDGQGHYGYTF. The CDR3 nucleotides are TGTGCCAGCAGCCAAGACGGACAGGGACACTATGGCTACACCTTC.

This clonotype was detected many times. V gene TRBV20-1 combines with J gene TRBJ1-6; D not certain. V was pared by 5 bases and J by 0 bases, with 14 bases between. This CDR3 has 16 residues. Germline V gives CDR1 DFQATT, CDR2 SNEGSKA (reference sequence). The CDR3 protein is CSAADWASSYNSPLHF. CDR3 bases: TGCAGTGCTGCGGATTGGGCGAGCTCCTATAATTCACCCCTCCACTTT.

This clonotype came up many times. The chain couples TRBV12-3 or TRBV12-4 to TRBJ2-1; 15 bases align to TRBD2. The CDR3 totals 20 residues. The V gene end was trimmed by 4 bases and the J gene end by 1 base; junction bases not matched to a gene: 11. Written as DNA, the CDR3 is TGTGCCAGCAGTTGGGGACTAGCGGGAGGAATTAGGGGGTCCTACAATGAGCAGTTCTTC. As protein: CASSWGLAGGIRGSYNEQFF.

By sample share, this clonotype is medium-sized (0.01 to 0.1%). This sequence joins TRBV6-1 and TRBJ2-4; D is undetermined. The CDR3 totals 14 residues. V lost 1 base, J lost 0 bases, and 4 bases lay in between. Germline lookup yields CDR1 MNHNS and CDR2 SASEGT. CDR3 coding DNA: TGTGCCAGCAGTGAAGGTCTAGCCAAAAACATTCAGTACTTC. It encodes CASSEGLAKNIQYF.

This clonotype was observed at least ten times. The chain combines TRBV20-1 with TRBJ2-1; the match to TRBD2 covers 10 bases. The CDR3 sequence is 15 residues long. From germline, CDR1 is DFQATT and CDR2 SNEGSKA (reference sequence). V lost 1 base, J lost 5 bases, and 5 bases stayed unmatched. CDR3 sequence (DNA): TGCAGTGCTAGAGGGCTAGCGGGAGTTGACAATGAGCAGTTCTTC. Translated: CSARGLAGVDNEQFF.

This clonotype was counted ten times or more. The V call is TRBV5-1, the J call TRBJ2-6; D gene unclear. Germline-derived CDR1 and CDR2 are SGHRS and YFSETQ. Trimming removed 3 bases at V and 0 bases at J, with 4 bases between. CDR3 length equals 14 residues. The CDR3 DNA reads as TGCGCCAGCAGCTATAGCTCTGGGGCCAACGTCCTGACTTTC. Residues: CASSYSSGANVLTF.

By its share, this clonotype is medium-sized (0.01 to 0.1%). V and J are TRBV20-1 and TRBJ1-5; no definite D call. The CDR3 loop spans 15 amino acids. With 0 bases removed from V and 7 bases from J, the gap between germline ends came to 16 bases. Germline V lookup: CDR1 DFQATT, CDR2 SNEGSKA (reference sequence). The CDR3 spells CSARDGVGDMQPQHF. CDR3 sequence (DNA): TGCAGTGCTAGAGATGGGGTCGGGGATATGCAGCCCCAGCATTTT.

This clonotype has at least ten counts. The genes are TRBV10-2 and TRBJ2-7, with 7 bases lining up with TRBD2. Germline CDR1 reads WSHSY; CDR2 reads SAAADI. The CDR3 has 15 residues. V dropped 4 bases and J dropped 0; count of bases not matched to a gene: 6. The CDR3 region has the DNA TGCGCCAGCAGTGTGAGAGCGGGGAGCTCCTACGAGCAGTACTTC. Translating it yields CASSVRAGSSYEQYF.